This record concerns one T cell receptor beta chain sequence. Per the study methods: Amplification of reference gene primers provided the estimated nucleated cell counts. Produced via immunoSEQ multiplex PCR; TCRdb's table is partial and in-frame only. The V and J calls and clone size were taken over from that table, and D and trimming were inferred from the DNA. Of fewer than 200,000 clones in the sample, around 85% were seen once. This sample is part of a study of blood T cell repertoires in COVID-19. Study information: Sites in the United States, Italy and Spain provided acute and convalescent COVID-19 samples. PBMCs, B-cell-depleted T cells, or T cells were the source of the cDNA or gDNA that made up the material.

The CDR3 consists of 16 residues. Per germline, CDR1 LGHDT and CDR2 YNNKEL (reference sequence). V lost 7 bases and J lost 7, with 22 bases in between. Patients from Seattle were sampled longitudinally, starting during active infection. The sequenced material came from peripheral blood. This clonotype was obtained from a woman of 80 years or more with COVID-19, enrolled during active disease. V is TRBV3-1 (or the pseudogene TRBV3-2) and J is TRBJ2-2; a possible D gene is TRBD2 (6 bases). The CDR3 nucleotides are TGTGCCAGCACCAGGGCGGGGTCCAGGGTAAACGGGGAGCTGTTTTTT. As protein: CASTRAGSRVNGELFF.